Listed below are T cell receptor beta chains from one sample, sequenced in a study of beta chain features in type 1 diabetes. Sequencing used immunoSEQ multiplex PCR; TCRdb keeps in-frame clones, though not all of them. Of some 330,000 clones listed, over 9.5% are singletons. The source material was naive CD4+ T cells from blood. Receptors originate from a woman between 18 and 29 years old with type 1 diabetes. CDR3s include the opening cysteine and the closing phenylalanine or tryptophan. The D gene is left open where the match is weak. Size values are once, few and many counts, or a class for expanded clones, and some rows have none.

NA	NA	15	TRBV9	TRBJ2-1	TGTGCCAGCAGCTTGGGGCAGGGGTCCTACAATGAGCAGTTCTTC	CASSLGQGSYNEQFF
NA	NA	15	TRBV6-6	TRBJ1-2	TGTGCCAGCAGTTCCCCACTACAGGGTCCCTATGGCTACACCTTC	CASSSPLQGPYGYTF
NA	TRBD1	15	TRBV18	TRBJ2-7	TGTGCCAGCTCACCCGGGACAGGGGGCCCCTACGAGCAGTACTTC	CASSPGTGGPYEQYF
few	NA	11	TRBV30	TRBJ2-1	TGTGCCTGGAGTACCCGGGACTTTCAGTTCTTC	CAWSTRDFQFF
NA	NA	16	TRBV29-1	TRBJ1-1	TGCAGCGCGGCGGCCAGGGCGAGAAGGGTAGGCACTGAAGCTTTCTTT	CSAAARARRVGTEAFF
NA	NA	13	TRBV28	TRBJ1-2	TGTGCCAGCAGCCAACGGACAGTTGATGGCTACACCTTC	CASSQRTVDGYTF
few	NA	12	TRBV9	TRBJ1-2	TGTGCCAGCAGCTTAAAGGGAGCTGGCTACACCTTC	CASSLKGAGYTF
few	TRBD1	14	TRBV5-1	TRBJ2-1	TGCGCCAGCAGGGGGACAGCGTCCTACAATGAGCAGTTCTTC	CASRGTASYNEQFF
few	NA	12	TRBV7-9	TRBJ2-7	TGTGCCAGCAGCTTAGCTCCATACGAGCAGTACTTC	CASSLAPYEQYF
NA	TRBD1	10	TRBV29-1	TRBJ2-7	TGCAGCGTGGGGACAGTCGAGCAGTACTTC	CSVGTVEQYF
NA	NA	13	TRBV30	TRBJ2-1	TGTGCCTGGAACGGTCGCTCCTACAATGAGCAGTTCTTC	CAWNGRSYNEQFF
NA	NA	14	TRBV18	TRBJ2-1	TGTGCCAGCTCACGAGGTTCGAGAGACTGGGAGCAGTTCTTC	CASSRGSRDWEQFF
NA	NA	12	TRBV28	TRBJ1-2	TGTGCCACCCTCGGGACAAGCTATGGCTACACCTTC	CATLGTSYGYTF
few	TRBD1	13	TRBV25-1	TRBJ2-7	TGTGCCAGCAAGGGGACAGGGGCTTACGAGCAGTACTTC	CASKGTGAYEQYF
few	NA	16	TRBV29-1	TRBJ2-7	TGCAGCGTTAACCAGAACCGTGTTAGCGGATACTACGAGCAGTACTTC	CSVNQNRVSGYYEQYF
few	TRBD2	16	TRBV7-6	TRBJ2-3	TGTGCCAGCAGCTTAGTAGCGGGGAGGGGCACAGATACGCAGTATTTT	CASSLVAGRGTDTQYF
few	NA	13	TRBV11-2	TRBJ2-1	TGTGCCAGCAGCTCCTTACAGGGCAATGAGCAGTTCTTC	CASSSLQGNEQFF
NA	TRBD1	17	TRBV5-1	TRBJ2-7	TGCGCCAGCAGCGGCACTCGTTGGGAGCAGGGGGTCTACGAGCAGTACTTC	CASSGTRWEQGVYEQYF
NA	TRBD2	15	TRBV11-2	TRBJ2-1	TGTGCCAGCAGCTTAGATTTGTCGGGAGGGCCAGGGCAGTTCTTC	CASSLDLSGGPGQFF
NA	NA	15	TRBV6-5	TRBJ1-5	TGTGCCAGCAGCCGGGGGGTTGGGGGCAATCAGCCCCAGCATTTT	CASSRGVGGNQPQHF
NA	NA	13	TRBV29-1	TRBJ2-7	TGCAGCGTTGAGGGCAGGCTTGCTCACGAGCAGTACTTC	CSVEGRLAHEQYF
NA	NA	13	TRBV29-1	TRBJ1-1	TGCAGCGCCCTGGGACAAATGAACACTGAAGCTTTCTTT	CSALGQMNTEAFF
few	NA	15	TRBV19	TRBJ1-1	TGTGCCAGTAGCGGGACACCCCAAAGGGACACTGAAGCTTTCTTT	CASSGTPQRDTEAFF
NA	TRBD1	18	TRBV6-7	TRBJ1-6	TGTGCCAGCAGTTACCTAACCGCCTGGACAGGGAATAATTCACCCCTCCACTTT	CASSYLTAWTGNNSPLHF
NA	TRBD1	14	TRBV28	TRBJ2-3	TGTGCCAGCAGTTCGGGACAGAACACAGATACGCAGTATTTT	CASSSGQNTDTQYF
NA	TRBD2	11	TRBV7-3	TRBJ2-1	TGTGCCAGCAGAGGTAGCGGGGAGCAGTTCTTC	CASRGSGEQFF
NA	NA	14	TRBV7-2	TRBJ2-2	TGTGCCAGCAGCCTCGGGACACATACCGGGGAGCTGTTTTTT	CASSLGTHTGELFF
few	NA	13	TRBV7-2	TRBJ2-3	TGTGCCAGCAGCTTGGCCCTCACAGATACGCAGTATTTT	CASSLALTDTQYF